The rows below give T cell receptor beta chains drawn from one sample of a study of T cell repertoires in cytomegalovirus infection. These receptors' targets are unknown. TCRdb re-derived calls from the reads in MiXCR, one entry per CDR3 protein. The table lists hundreds of thousands of distinct CDR3 sequences, 29% of them singletons. Sample: cultured PBMCs, taken from culture after CMV antigen stimulation. These receptors all stem from a human donor in good health (CMV status not recorded). Some clones in this sample may be carry-over from other donors' samples. The CDR3 runs from the conserved cysteine through the conserved F or W. The D gene is left open where the match is weak. Size is omitted from some rows. Given values are once, few, many or a class for expanded clones.

V: TRBV7-7; J: TRBJ2-1; size: few; D: TRBD1; DNA: TGTGCTAGCAGCAGGGACAGGGTGAATGAGCAGTTCTTC; CDR3: CASSRDRVNEQFF
V: TRBV4-1; J: TRBJ1-6; size: few; D: .; DNA: TGCGCCAGCAGCGAGATACATTCACCCCTCCACTTT; CDR3: CASSEIHSPLHF
V: TRBV3-1; J: TRBJ2-5; size: .; D: .; DNA: TGTGCCAGCAGCCAAGTGGTAAGGGCAGAGACCCAGTACTTC; CDR3: CASSQVVRAETQYF
V: TRBV27; J: TRBJ1-1; size: .; D: .; DNA: TGTGCCAGCACCCCCGGGGCCTTGAACACTGAAGCTTTCTTT; CDR3: CASTPGALNTEAFF
V: TRBV7-8; J: TRBJ1-1; size: .; D: .; DNA: TGTGCCAGCAGCTTCGTACAGGTGCCACGCACTGAAGCTTTCTTT; CDR3: CASSFVQVPRTEAFF
V: TRBV7-9; J: TRBJ1-5; size: few; D: .; DNA: TGTGCCAGCAGCTTAACAATCCCAGGAGGGGGTCAGCCCCAGCATTTT; CDR3: CASSLTIPGGGQPQHF
V: TRBV19; J: TRBJ2-3; size: few; D: .; DNA: TGTGCCAGTAGTATCGTGGCGCGGAGACGCACAGATACGCAGTATTTT; CDR3: CASSIVARRRTDTQYF
V: TRBV5-1; J: TRBJ1-1; size: .; D: .; DNA: TGCGCCAGCAGCTTGGTTGGGGATCGGAGCACTGAAGCTTTCTTT; CDR3: CASSLVGDRSTEAFF
V: TRBV7-3; J: TRBJ2-5; size: few; D: TRBD2; DNA: TGTGCCAGCAGCCCGGGCAACGGGGGGAAGACCCAGTACTTC; CDR3: CASSPGNGGKTQYF
V: TRBV14; J: TRBJ2-7; size: few; D: .; DNA: TGTGCCAGCAGCCAAGTCGGGAAATCCTACGAGCAGTACTTC; CDR3: CASSQVGKSYEQYF
V: TRBV4-1; J: TRBJ2-1; size: few; D: .; DNA: TGCGCCAGCAGCTCCCGGGACCTCTCCTACAATGAGCAGTTCTTC; CDR3: CASSSRDLSYNEQFF
V: TRBV6-5; J: TRBJ1-5; size: .; D: .; DNA: TGTGCCAGCAGTTACTCACCGGACAACAATCAGCCCCAGCATTTT; CDR3: CASSYSPDNNQPQHF
V: TRBV6-6; J: TRBJ2-2; size: .; D: .; DNA: TGTGCCAGCATAGGACAACCGAACACCGGGGAGCTGTTTTTT; CDR3: CASIGQPNTGELFF
V: TRBV19; J: TRBJ2-5; size: few; D: .; DNA: TGTGCCAGTAGTACCTCCAGGGGCGCGGAGACCCAGTACTTC; CDR3: CASSTSRGAETQYF
V: TRBV5-1; J: TRBJ1-1; size: .; D: .; DNA: TGCGCCAGCAGTCCTGCTCATGGGGGCCACACTGAAGCTTTCTTT; CDR3: CASSPAHGGHTEAFF
V: TRBV10-3; J: TRBJ1-1; size: few; D: .; DNA: TGTGCCACACAAATGGAGAACACTGAAGCTTTCTTT; CDR3: CATQMENTEAFF
V: TRBV6-1; J: TRBJ2-3; size: few; D: TRBD2; DNA: TGTGCCAGCAGGGCAGCGGGAACGCTTAGCACAGATACGCAGTATTTT; CDR3: CASRAAGTLSTDTQYF
V: TRBV7-8; J: TRBJ2-5; size: many; D: TRBD1; DNA: TGTGCCAGCAGCTTCCAGGGGGCTGAGACCCAGTACTTC; CDR3: CASSFQGAETQYF
V: TRBV7-9; J: TRBJ1-1; size: .; D: .; DNA: TGTGCCAGCAGCGGTCGTAGCGGGACGGCTGAAGCTTTCTTT; CDR3: CASSGRSGTAEAFF
V: TRBV27; J: TRBJ1-6; size: few; D: .; DNA: TGTGCCAGCAGTTTATCCTACAGGGCGGACTCACCCCTCCACTTT; CDR3: CASSLSYRADSPLHF
V: TRBV6-1; J: TRBJ1-4; size: once; D: TRBD1; DNA: TGTGCCAGCAGTCCCCGGGACAGGGGGCCTGAAAAACTGTTTTTT; CDR3: CASSPRDRGPEKLFF
V: TRBV18; J: TRBJ1-1; size: .; D: .; DNA: TGTGCCAGCTCACCACAGGACGGGGTGAACACTGAAGCTTTCTTT; CDR3: CASSPQDGVNTEAFF
V: TRBV15; J: TRBJ1-2; size: few; D: .; DNA: TGTGCCACCAGCAGAGATTTGGGCAGATACACCTTC; CDR3: CATSRDLGRYTF
V: TRBV20-1; J: TRBJ2-7; size: few; D: .; DNA: TGCAGTGCTAGTTCCGGCTCCTACGAGCAGTACTTC; CDR3: CSASSGSYEQYF
V: TRBV20-1; J: TRBJ2-1; size: many; D: TRBD2; DNA: TGCAGTGCTAGAATGCCGGCCGGGACTAGCGATGTGAGGGTTGAGCAGTTCTTC; CDR3: CSARMPAGTSDVRVEQFF
V: TRBV20-1; J: TRBJ1-1; size: .; D: TRBD1; DNA: TGCAGTGCGCCCAGGGGGACAGAAGCTTTCTTT; CDR3: CSAPRGTEAFF
V: TRBV5-4; J: TRBJ2-2; size: .; D: .; DNA: TGTGCCAGCAGCAAGGGACAAGCCAGCACCGGGGAGCTGTTTTTT; CDR3: CASSKGQASTGELFF
V: TRBV6-6; J: TRBJ2-7; size: .; D: TRBD1; DNA: TGTGCCAGCAGTTTCGAGGGACAGGGCCCCCACTACGAGCAGTACTTC; CDR3: CASSFEGQGPHYEQYF
V: TRBV6-1; J: TRBJ1-1; size: .; D: .; DNA: TGTGCCAGCACCCCCGACTGGGGGAACACTGAAGCTTTCTTT; CDR3: CASTPDWGNTEAFF
V: TRBV12-3/TRBV12-4; J: TRBJ2-1; size: .; D: .; DNA: TGTGCCAGCAGTGCAGGACAGCTAGCCTACAATGAGCAGTTCTTC; CDR3: CASSAGQLAYNEQFF
V: TRBV7-8; J: TRBJ2-2; size: .; D: .; DNA: TGTGCCAGCAGCATGGGAACTTACACCGGGGAGCTGTTTTTT; CDR3: CASSMGTYTGELFF
V: TRBV7-2; J: TRBJ2-1; size: .; D: TRBD2; DNA: TGTGCCAGCACCCTAGCGGGGCGACACAATGAGCAGTTCTTC; CDR3: CASTLAGRHNEQFF
V: TRBV6-1; J: TRBJ1-5; size: .; D: .; DNA: TGTGCCACCATTGACAGAAATAGCAATCAGCCCCAGCATTTT; CDR3: CATIDRNSNQPQHF
V: TRBV20-1; J: TRBJ2-1; size: .; D: .; DNA: TGCAGTGCTAGAGATCTACAGGGTCCCTACAATGAGCAGTTCTTC; CDR3: CSARDLQGPYNEQFF
V: TRBV5-4; J: TRBJ2-2; size: few; D: TRBD2; DNA: TGTGCCAGCAGCTTGGAACTAGCGGGGACCGGGGAGCTGTTTTTT; CDR3: CASSLELAGTGELFF
V: TRBV11-2; J: TRBJ2-2; size: .; D: .; DNA: TGTGCCAGCAGCTTCCAGGGCCCCCGGTCGCTGTTTTTT; CDR3: CASSFQGPRSLFF
V: TRBV7-9; J: TRBJ2-1; size: many; D: TRBD2; DNA: TGTGCCAGCAGCTTATCGGGAGGCCTTGGATATGAGCAGTTCTTC; CDR3: CASSLSGGLGYEQFF
V: TRBV28; J: TRBJ1-5; size: .; D: TRBD1; DNA: TGTGCCAGCAGTACAGGGGCGTCGGATCAGCCCCAGCATTTT; CDR3: CASSTGASDQPQHF
V: TRBV19; J: TRBJ2-2; size: .; D: TRBD2; DNA: TGTGCCAGTAGTATATCCGGGAGGAGAACCGGGGAGCTGTTTTTT; CDR3: CASSISGRRTGELFF
V: TRBV15; J: TRBJ1-2; size: .; D: .; DNA: TGTGCCACCAGCAAAGATCCGGGATCAACCTACGGCTACACCTTC; CDR3: CATSKDPGSTYGYTF
V: TRBV12-3/TRBV12-4; J: TRBJ1-5; size: few; D: .; DNA: TGTGCCAGCAGTTTAGTTCGTATGAGGGCCAAAAGCAATCAGCCCCAGCATTTT; CDR3: CASSLVRMRAKSNQPQHF
V: TRBV27; J: TRBJ2-3; size: few; D: TRBD2; DNA: TGTGCCAGCAGATACCTTAGCGGGGGGGCAGCAGATACGCAGTATTTT; CDR3: CASRYLSGGAADTQYF
V: TRBV4-1; J: TRBJ2-4; size: .; D: TRBD1; DNA: TGCGCCAGCAGCCAAGATATTGTGGGGACAGGCCGAAACATTCAGTACTTC; CDR3: CASSQDIVGTGRNIQYF
V: TRBV5-1; J: TRBJ2-1; size: .; D: .; DNA: TGCGCCAGCAGCCTCGTGACAGTCGAAACTTATGAGCAGTTCTTC; CDR3: CASSLVTVETYEQFF
V: TRBV20-1; J: TRBJ2-3; size: .; D: .; DNA: TGCAGTGCGAGGATCACGGGGCTTTCAGATACGCAGTATTTT; CDR3: CSARITGLSDTQYF
V: TRBV6-6; J: TRBJ1-5; size: .; D: .; DNA: TGTGCCAGCAGCGCCGGGGCCAATAGCAATCAGCCCCAGCATTTT; CDR3: CASSAGANSNQPQHF
V: TRBV2; J: TRBJ2-6; size: .; D: .; DNA: TGTGCCAGCAGGGGGGGACGGATATCTGGGGCCAACGTCCTGACTTTC; CDR3: CASRGGRISGANVLTF
V: TRBV6-8; J: TRBJ1-1; size: .; D: .; DNA: TGTGCCAGCAGTCCACACGACAGGATGAACACTGAAGCTTTCTTT; CDR3: CASSPHDRMNTEAFF
V: TRBV20-1; J: TRBJ1-2; size: .; D: .; DNA: TGCAGTGCCCACTCCCAGGGGTACTATGGCTACACCTTC; CDR3: CSAHSQGYYGYTF
V: TRBV4-1; J: TRBJ2-7; size: .; D: TRBD2; DNA: TGTGCCAGCAGCCAAGATAGCATCGGGACTAGCTCCTACGAGCAGTACTTC; CDR3: CASSQDSIGTSSYEQYF
V: TRBV6-5; J: TRBJ1-5; size: .; D: TRBD1; DNA: TGTGCCAGCAGTGAAGTAGGACAGGGAATTCAGCCCCAGCATTTT; CDR3: CASSEVGQGIQPQHF
V: TRBV7-6; J: TRBJ2-3; size: few; D: TRBD2; DNA: TGTGCCAGCAGCACAGTCGGGGGGAGCACAGATACGCAGTATTTT; CDR3: CASSTVGGSTDTQYF
V: TRBV5-6; J: TRBJ1-1; size: .; D: .; DNA: TGTGCCAGCAGCTTGGGGATCCCGAACACTGAAGCTTTCTTT; CDR3: CASSLGIPNTEAFF
V: TRBV12-3/TRBV12-4; J: TRBJ2-5; size: many; D: .; DNA: TGTGCCAGCAGTTTAGCGGCCCCCACGAGCCAGACCCAGTACTTC; CDR3: CASSLAAPTSQTQYF